This T cell receptor (beta chain) was observed in a study of blood T cell repertoires in COVID-19. With 1 base removed from V and 8 bases from J, the gap between germline ends came to 14 bases. Germline V lookup: CDR1 SGHTA, CDR2 FQGNSA. The CDR3 runs to 14 residues. How the authors handled the data: Estimation of nucleated cell counts was performed using reference gene primer amplification. Measured with immunoSEQ multiplex PCR; TCRdb has only the in-frame clones, and not every one. For V, J and clone size, that table is used; D and trimming come from the DNA. The table includes 230,000 or so clones, about 88% detected once. The cohort comprised adults aged roughly 18 to 95 years residing in around 25 US areas. Shortly before study entry, within 2 weeks, exposed participants had met a COVID-19 case.

This TCR was sampled from a woman aged 45 to 65 who had been exposed to COVID-19. This chain uses TRBV7-2 with TRBJ1-2, with a possible D match to TRBD1 (5 bases). Sequencing was carried out using PBMCs or T cells enriched from blood (not recorded which). CDR3 amino acids: CASSLVKRRGGYTF. In nucleotides, the CDR3 is TGTGCCAGCAGCTTAGTGAAACGCCGGGGGGGCTACACCTTC.